The 8 T cell receptor beta chains below all came from one sample that was sequenced in a study of Graves' ophthalmopathy and Graves' hyperthyroidism. Amplification of TCR beta CDR3 regions used RNA transcripts. HTBI primers were employed in first-round RT-PCR, then a second-round multiplex PCR followed. A single record per CDR3 protein comes from TCRdb applying MiXCR to the multiplex PCR reads. Found here are approximately 1.2 million distinct CDR3 sequences, 35% to 40% of them singletons; the top ten hold approximately 10%. Source material: peripheral blood or thyroid tissue (not recorded which). These receptor sequences come from an adult man with Graves' hyperthyroidism.

Written as DNA, the CDR3 is TGTGCCAGCAGCCCTGCCGACAGGCCCTATGGCTACACCTTC. This translates into CASSPADRPYGYTF. This chain uses TRBV6-1 with TRBJ1-2, with D maybe TRBD1 (6 bases). This CDR3 is built from 14 residues. V shed 6 bases and J shed 4 bases, with 15 bases lying between them. Germline CDR1 reads MNHNS; CDR2 reads SASEGT.

This chain connects TRBV29-1 to TRBJ1-2; TRBD1 is a possible D gene (6 bases). The V gene's germline CDR1 is SQVTM and CDR2 ANQGSEA. This CDR3 is 14 amino acids long. V lost 6 bases to trimming and J lost 3 bases, with 17 bases between them. CDR3 in DNA: TGCAGCGTACAGATAGGGGGTACCGACTATGGCTACACCTTC. It specifies CSVQIGGTDYGYTF.

In its sample, this clonotype was seen many times. The V and J genes are TRBV29-1 and TRBJ1-1; a possible D gene is TRBD1 (5 bases). This CDR3 has 13 residues. Germline V gene sequence: CDR1 SQVTM, CDR2 ANQGSEA. Trimming took off 5 bases at V and 4 bases at J, with 14 bases between the two ends. The CDR3 coding sequence is TGCAGCGTTTCGGGGCCTATTCGCACTGAAGCTTTCTTT. It encodes CSVSGPIRTEAFF. The whole variable domain, filled in from reference TRBV29-1 and TRBJ1-1, reads SAVISQKPSRDICQRGTSLTIQCQVDSQVTMMFWYRQQPGQSLTLIATANQGSEATYESGFVIDKFPISRPNLTFSTLTVSNMSPEDSSIYLCSVSGPIRTEAFFGQGTRLTVV.

This clonotype occurred many times. The rearrangement joins TRBV7-9 to TRBJ1-6; 7 bases are a match to TRBD1. The V gene end was trimmed by 5 bases and the J gene end by 5 bases; junction bases not matched to a gene: 6. This CDR3 has 15 amino acids. Germline V gene sequence: CDR1 SEHNR, CDR2 FQNEAQ (reference sequence). The CDR3 loop is CASSTQGVHNSPLHF. The CDR3 DNA follows: TGTGCCAGCAGCACTCAGGGGGTCCATAATTCACCCCTCCACTTT. Full variable domain (remainder filled in from reference TRBV7-9 and TRBJ1-6): DTGVSQNPRHKITKRGQNVTFRCDPISEHNRLYWYRQTLGQGPEFLTYFQNEAQLEKSRLLSDRFSAERPKGSFSTLEIQRTEQGDSAMYLCASSTQGVHNSPLHFGNGTRLTVT.

The V gene is TRBV7-3, the J gene TRBJ2-5, with D possibly matching TRBD2 (7 bases). CDR1 is SGHTA and CDR2 is FQGTGA in the germline V gene. The CDR3 has 14 amino acids. V was shortened by 6 bases and J by 5 bases, with 16 bases between the two germline ends. This chain's CDR3 is CASRIVRGGETQYF. CDR3 sequence (DNA): TGTGCCAGCAGGATCGTCAGGGGAGGGGAGACCCAGTACTTC.

J is TRBJ1-1 and V is TRBV12-3 or TRBV12-4; D ambiguous. This CDR3 region has 17 residues. V lost 3 bases and J 2 bases, leaving 19 bases between the germline ends. DNA for the CDR3: TGTGCCAGCAGTTTTTCCCCTTTGACGACCCCTAACACTGAAGCTTTCTTT. This encodes CASSFSPLTTPNTEAFF.

The V call is TRBV25-1, the J call TRBJ2-7; D assignment may be TRBD1 or TRBD2 (6 bases each). V lost 6 bases and J 6 bases, leaving 21 bases between the germline ends. This CDR3 contains 15 residues. CDR1 is MGHDK, CDR2 SYGVNS, per germline. In DNA form, the CDR3 reads TGTGCCAGCAGACGGACTGGGGGGCTTGGGCGCGAGCAGTACTTC. Its translation is CASRRTGGLGREQYF.

V gene TRBV29-1 combines with J gene TRBJ2-1; D unclear. The germline V and J ends were trimmed by 1 base and 12 bases, with 13 bases remaining between them. CDR1 and CDR2 (germline): SQVTM, ANQGSEA. CDR3 length: 12 amino acids. The CDR3 spells CSVEGPGAGQFF. The CDR3 DNA sequence: TGCAGCGTTGAAGGTCCTGGTGCAGGGCAGTTCTTC.